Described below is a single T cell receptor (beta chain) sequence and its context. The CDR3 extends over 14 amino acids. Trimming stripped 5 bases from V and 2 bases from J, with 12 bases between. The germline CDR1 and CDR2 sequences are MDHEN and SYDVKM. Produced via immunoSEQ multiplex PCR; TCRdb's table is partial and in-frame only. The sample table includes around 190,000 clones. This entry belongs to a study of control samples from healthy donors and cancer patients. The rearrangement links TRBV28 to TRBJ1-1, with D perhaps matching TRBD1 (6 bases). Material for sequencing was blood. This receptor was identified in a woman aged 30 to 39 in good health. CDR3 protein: CASSPRGTNTEAFF. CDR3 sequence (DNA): TGTGCCAGCAGTCCCAGGGGAACCAACACTGAAGCTTTCTTT.